This is a list of T cell receptor beta chains from one sample in a study of blood T cell repertoires in COVID-19. Profiled with immunoSEQ multiplex PCR; TCRdb holds only in-frame clones, not every one. The sample includes some 150,000 clones, approximately 80% of them seen just once. The sequenced material came from peripheral blood. These receptors were collected from a human donor with acute or convalescent COVID-19. The donor label of this sample is uncertain. Both conserved end residues are part of each CDR3. D genes are given only for firm matches. The size of a clone is reported for some rows only, either as once, few or many, or as a class for expanded clones.

>TRBJ1-2|NA|TRBV27|TRBD1
TGTGCCAGCGGCCCGGGACAGGGGTTCGTACGTGGCTACACCTTC
CASGPGQGFVRGYTF
>TRBJ1-4|NA|TRBV5-1|NA
TGCGCCAGCAGCTTCAGGGGCGGGGGTGAAAAACTGTTTTTT
CASSFRGGGEKLFF
>TRBJ2-2|NA|TRBV2|NA
TGTGCCAGCAGGGAGACTCCGGCCGGCGGGGAGCTGTTTTTT
CASRETPAGGELFF
>TRBJ2-2|NA|TRBV2|NA
TGTGCCAGCAGTGAAGATGCTAGAAGGGAGCTGTTTTTT
CASSEDARRELFF
>TRBJ2-1|few|TRBV2|TRBD1
TGTGCCAGCCGGAGACAGGGGTCCTACAATGAGCAGTTCTTC
CASRRQGSYNEQFF
>TRBJ1-2|NA|TRBV27|TRBD1
TGTGCCAGCAGTTTACATACAGGGGGCGTCTATGGCTACACCTTC
CASSLHTGGVYGYTF
>TRBJ2-5|NA|TRBV10-3|TRBD1
TGTGCCACCCCGGGACAGGCCGACGGGGCCCAGTACTTC
CATPGQADGAQYF
>TRBJ2-2|NA|TRBV9|TRBD1
TGTGCCAGCAGCGTAGCAGGGACAGGGGCCAACACCGGGGAGCTGTTTTTT
CASSVAGTGANTGELFF
>TRBJ2-1|NA|TRBV24-1|TRBD2
TGTGCCACCAGTGATTTAGGGGCTAGCGGTAGGACCATAGGGCAGTTCTTC
CATSDLGASGRTIGQFF
>TRBJ1-2|NA|TRBV14|NA
TGTGCCAGCAGCCAAGATTGGACATTTAATGGCTACACCTTC
CASSQDWTFNGYTF
>TRBJ2-3|few|TRBV29-1|TRBD1
TGCAGCGTTCTACCTCCGGACAGGGATAGCACAGATACGCAGTATTTT
CSVLPPDRDSTDTQYF
>TRBJ2-5|few|TRBV5-4|NA
TGTGCCAGCAGCTTGAAGACCGCAGGACAAGAGACCCAGTACTTC
CASSLKTAGQETQYF
>TRBJ1-1|NA|TRBV18|NA
TGTGCCAGCTCACCACCGGCACTGAACACTGAAGCTTTCTTT
CASSPPALNTEAFF
>TRBJ2-5|NA|TRBV3-1/TRBV3-2|NA
TGTGCCAGCAGCTCGGCGGGGGAGACCCAGTACTTC
CASSSAGETQYF
>TRBJ2-3|NA|TRBV19|NA
TGTGCCAGTAGTAGGGCCAGCACAGATACGCAGTATTTT
CASSRASTDTQYF
>TRBJ1-1|NA|TRBV6-5|NA
TGTGCCACCCTATCTGGGGGAGGAACTGAAGCTTTCTTT
CATLSGGGTEAFF
>TRBJ1-4|NA|TRBV12-5|TRBD1
TGTGCTAGTGGTTTTGGACAGGGCTATAATGAAAAACTGTTTTTT
CASGFGQGYNEKLFF
>TRBJ1-2|NA|TRBV9|TRBD1
TGTGCCAGCAGCCCCGCCGGACAGGGTGCCTATGGCTACACCTTC
CASSPAGQGAYGYTF
>TRBJ2-2|NA|TRBV7-8|NA
TGTGCCAGCAGCCCGAGAACCGGGGAGCTGTTTTTT
CASSPRTGELFF
>TRBJ2-4|NA|TRBV3-1/TRBV3-2|NA
TGTGCCAGCAGCCAAGAAAGGAGGCTGGGAGTCTTAGCCAAAAACATTCAGTACTTC
CASSQERRLGVLAKNIQYF
>TRBJ1-3|NA|TRBV21-1|NA
TGTGCCAGCTTTAAAAGACGTACCGGGAGCCAAAGAAACACCATATATTTT
CASFKRRTGSQRNTIYF
>TRBJ2-5|NA|TRBV19|TRBD2
TGTGCCAGTAGTATAGACTACGGGGGGGAGACCCAGTACTTC
CASSIDYGGETQYF
>TRBJ2-3|NA|TRBV6-5|NA
TGTGCCAGCGGACAAGGAGATACGCAGTATTTT
CASGQGDTQYF
>TRBJ1-5|NA|TRBV11-2|TRBD1
TGTGCCAGCAGCTTAACTCGGGACAGCTGGCAGCCCCAGCATTTT
CASSLTRDSWQPQHF
>TRBJ1-2|NA|TRBV18|TRBD1
TGTGCCAGCTCACTACAGGGGAGCTATGGCTACACCTTC
CASSLQGSYGYTF
>TRBJ1-5|NA|TRBV5-8|NA
TGTGCCAGCAGCTTTACGGGCAATCAGCCCCAGCATTTT
CASSFTGNQPQHF
>TRBJ1-1|NA|TRBV30|NA
TGTGCCTGGAGTGTGGCGGGGGGCACTGAAGCTTTCTTT
CAWSVAGGTEAFF
>TRBJ2-7|NA|TRBV25-1|NA
TGTGCCAGCAGTGGCTCCTCGACGCGGACCTACGAGCAGTACTTC
CASSGSSTRTYEQYF
>TRBJ1-6|NA|TRBV5-6|NA
TGTGCCAGCAGCAAAGAAGGACTGGGATATTCACCCCTCCACTTT
CASSKEGLGYSPLHF
>TRBJ2-3|few|TRBV12-3/TRBV12-4|NA
TGTGCCAGCAGTTTCCCCCCCCAGGCGCAGTATTTT
CASSFPPQAQYF
>TRBJ1-1|NA|TRBV2|TRBD1
TGTGCCAGCCGGGGACAGATGAACACTGAAGCTTTCTTT
CASRGQMNTEAFF
>TRBJ1-5|NA|TRBV4-1|NA
TGCGCCAGCAGCCAAGTAGGACAGTACAATCAGCCCCAGCATTTT
CASSQVGQYNQPQHF
>TRBJ1-1|NA|TRBV27|NA
TGTGCCAGCAGTCCCGGGGGATTTAACACTGAAGCTTTCTTT
CASSPGGFNTEAFF
>TRBJ1-2|NA|TRBV5-5|NA
TGTGCCAGCAGCTTGGAATGGGCCGGAAACTATGGCTACACCTTC
CASSLEWAGNYGYTF
>TRBJ2-1|NA|TRBV10-1|TRBD1
TGCGCCAGCAGTGAGTCCAGGGGGTCCTACAATGAGCAGTTCTTC
CASSESRGSYNEQFF
>TRBJ1-1|NA|TRBV27|NA
TGTGCCAGCAATTCTCCGCTAAATAACACTGAAGCTTTCTTT
CASNSPLNNTEAFF
>TRBJ2-1|NA|TRBV15|TRBD1
TGTGCCACCAGCAGAGATTCCGGGACAGGTAGCTCCTACAATGAGCAGTTCTTC
CATSRDSGTGSSYNEQFF
>TRBJ1-1|few|TRBV9|NA
TGTGCCAGCAGCGTGGGGAGGAACACTGAAGCTTTCTTT
CASSVGRNTEAFF
>TRBJ1-1|NA|TRBV9|NA
TGTGCCAGCAGCGTAGATCAGGGCACTGAAGCTTTCTTT
CASSVDQGTEAFF
>TRBJ1-2|NA|TRBV18|NA
TGTGCCAGCTCACCCCCGGCGGGAGGCTACACCTTC
CASSPPAGGYTF
>TRBJ1-5|few|TRBV6-6|NA
TGTGCCAGCAGTTCGGGACCGGGAGAATATCAGCCCCAGCATTTT
CASSSGPGEYQPQHF
>TRBJ2-1|NA|TRBV3-1/TRBV3-2|TRBD1
TGTGCCAGCAGCCAAGTTCGCGCGACAGGGAATAAGAATGAGCAGTTCTTC
CASSQVRATGNKNEQFF
>TRBJ1-1|NA|TRBV27|NA
TGTGCCAGCAGTTGGGCACGTGGGGAGTTTTCTGAAGCTTTCTTT
CASSWARGEFSEAFF
>TRBJ1-2|NA|TRBV6-5|NA
TGTGTAGGGGGGGATTGGGGCTACACCTTC
CVGGDWGYTF
>TRBJ1-2|NA|TRBV7-9|NA
TGTGCCAGCATACATGGGGGGGACCACCCCTATGGCTACACCTTC
CASIHGGDHPYGYTF
>TRBJ1-1|NA|TRBV7-9|TRBD1
TGTGCCAGCATCAGACAGGGGGCGGCTATGAACACTGAAGCTTTCTTT
CASIRQGAAMNTEAFF